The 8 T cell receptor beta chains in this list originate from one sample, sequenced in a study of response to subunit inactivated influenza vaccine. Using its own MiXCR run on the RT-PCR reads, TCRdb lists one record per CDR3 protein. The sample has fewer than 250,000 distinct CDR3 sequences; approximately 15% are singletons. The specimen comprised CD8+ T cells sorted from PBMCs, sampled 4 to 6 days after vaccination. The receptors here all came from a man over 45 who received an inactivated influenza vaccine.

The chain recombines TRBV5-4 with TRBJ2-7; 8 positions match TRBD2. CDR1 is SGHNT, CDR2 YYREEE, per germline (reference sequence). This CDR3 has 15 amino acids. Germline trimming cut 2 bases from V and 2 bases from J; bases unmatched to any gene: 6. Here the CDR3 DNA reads TGTGCCAGCAGCTTCCGCGGGGGGACTACCTACGAGCAGTACTTC. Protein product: CASSFRGGTTYEQYF. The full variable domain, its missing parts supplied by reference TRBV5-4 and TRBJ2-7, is ETGVTQSPTHLIKTRGQQVTLRCSSQSGHNTVSWYQQALGQGPQFIFQYYREEENGRGNFPPRFSGLQFPNYSSELNVNALELDDSALYLCASSFRGGTTYEQYFGPGTRLTVT.

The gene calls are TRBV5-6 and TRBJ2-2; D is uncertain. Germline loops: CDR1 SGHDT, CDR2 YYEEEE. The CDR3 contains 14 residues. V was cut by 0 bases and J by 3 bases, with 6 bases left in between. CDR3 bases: TGTGCCAGCAGCTTGGAGGCAGACACCGGGGAGCTGTTTTTT. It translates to CASSLEADTGELFF.

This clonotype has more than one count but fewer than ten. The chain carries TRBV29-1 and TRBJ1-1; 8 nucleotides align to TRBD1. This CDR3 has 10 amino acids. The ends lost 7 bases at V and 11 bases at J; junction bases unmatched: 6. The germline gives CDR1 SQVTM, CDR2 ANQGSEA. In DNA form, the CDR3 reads TGCAGCGGGGGGGGGACAGGCGCTTTCTTT. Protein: CSGGGTGAFF.

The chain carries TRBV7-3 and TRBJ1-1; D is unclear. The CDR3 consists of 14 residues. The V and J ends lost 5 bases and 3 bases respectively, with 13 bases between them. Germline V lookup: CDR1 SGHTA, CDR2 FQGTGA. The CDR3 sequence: CASSEDGFYTEAFF. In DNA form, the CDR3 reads TGTGCCAGCAGCGAAGACGGATTTTACACTGAAGCTTTCTTT.

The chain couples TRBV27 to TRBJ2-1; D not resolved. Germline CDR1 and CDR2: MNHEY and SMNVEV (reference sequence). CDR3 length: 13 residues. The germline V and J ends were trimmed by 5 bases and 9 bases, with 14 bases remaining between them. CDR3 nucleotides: TGTGCCAGCAGTCCCCTGGATGAGCTTGAGCAGTTCTTC. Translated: CASSPLDELEQFF.

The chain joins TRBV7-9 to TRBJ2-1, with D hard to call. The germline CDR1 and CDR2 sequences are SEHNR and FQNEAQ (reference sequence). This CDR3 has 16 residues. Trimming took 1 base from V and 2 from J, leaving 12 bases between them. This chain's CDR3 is CASSLGVRVPYNEQFF. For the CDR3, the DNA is TGTGCCAGCAGCTTAGGGGTCCGGGTTCCCTACAATGAGCAGTTCTTC.

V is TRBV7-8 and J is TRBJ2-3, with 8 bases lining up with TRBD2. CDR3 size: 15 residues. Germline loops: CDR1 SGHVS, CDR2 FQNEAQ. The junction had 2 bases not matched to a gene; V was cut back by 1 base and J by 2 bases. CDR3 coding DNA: TGTGCCAGCAGCTTAGGCGGGGGGACCACAGATACGCAGTATTTT. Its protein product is CASSLGGGTTDTQYF.

The CDR3 spells CATSRAGEETQYF. The CDR3 DNA reads as TGTGCCACCAGCAGAGCTGGCGAAGAGACCCAGTACTTC. The chain couples TRBV15 to TRBJ2-5; D ambiguous. V was clipped by 1 base and J by 3 bases, with 6 bases between them. Germline CDR1 LNHNV, CDR2 YYDKDF (reference sequence). This CDR3 contains 13 residues.